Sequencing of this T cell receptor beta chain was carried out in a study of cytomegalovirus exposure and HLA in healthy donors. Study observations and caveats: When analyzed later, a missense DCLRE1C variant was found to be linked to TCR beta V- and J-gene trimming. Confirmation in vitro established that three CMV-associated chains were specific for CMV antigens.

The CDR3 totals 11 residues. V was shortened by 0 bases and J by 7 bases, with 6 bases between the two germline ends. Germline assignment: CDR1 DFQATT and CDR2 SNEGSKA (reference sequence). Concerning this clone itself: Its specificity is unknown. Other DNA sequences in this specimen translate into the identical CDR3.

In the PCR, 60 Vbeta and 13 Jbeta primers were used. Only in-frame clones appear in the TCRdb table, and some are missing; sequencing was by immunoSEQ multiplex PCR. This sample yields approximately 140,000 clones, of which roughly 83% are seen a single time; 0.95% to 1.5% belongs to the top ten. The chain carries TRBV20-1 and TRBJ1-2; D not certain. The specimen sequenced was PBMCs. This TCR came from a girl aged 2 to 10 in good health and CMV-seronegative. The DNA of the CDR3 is TGCAGTGCTAGAGATCCGAGTGGCTACACCTTC. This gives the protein CSARDPSGYTF.